Below are 25 T cell receptor beta chains sequenced from a single sample in a study of blood T cell repertoires in COVID-19 (dated by TCRdb to 2020 to 2021). The library was generated by the immunoSEQ multiplex PCR assay. TCRdb re-hosts the immuneACCESS table, in-frame sequences only. Its copies lack some clones; in the studies checked, an unresolved V gene accounts for under half of them, and the cause for the rest is not known. The sample data list about 100,000 clones, and roughly 92% of these were observed just once. The ten largest account for 0.85% to 1% of the sample. The material sequenced was peripheral blood. These receptors came from a man in his 60s with acute or convalescent COVID-19.

This clone has more than one count but fewer than ten. The chain joins TRBV7-9 to TRBJ2-2; D possibly corresponds to TRBD1 (6 bases). Germline V CDR1 and CDR2: SEHNR, FQNEAQ (reference sequence). This CDR3 region has 15 residues. V dropped 1 base and J dropped 4 bases, with 10 bases sitting between them. CDR3 nucleotides: TGTGCCAGCAGCTTAGACAGGGCGGTCACCGGGGAGCTGTTTTTT. Its translation is CASSLDRAVTGELFF.

The chain uses TRBV5-3 and TRBJ1-2, with D unclear. TRBV5-3 is assigned to the ORF class and has an uncertain function. The ends were cut back, 0 bases at V and 2 bases at J, with 8 bases in the middle. The CDR3 totals 14 residues. CDR3 in DNA: TGTGCCAGAAGCTTGGCTTCCGGGAACTATGGCTACACCTTC. This encodes CARSLASGNYGYTF.

V gene TRBV29-1 combines with J gene TRBJ2-5; 11 bases line up with TRBD2. The germline CDR1 and CDR2 sequences are SQVTM and ANQGSEA. The CDR3 sequence is 14 residues long. The junction had 6 bases not matched to a gene; V was cut back by 6 bases and J by 3 bases. CDR3 amino acids: CSVTPSGRKETQYF. As DNA, the CDR3 is TGCAGCGTAACCCCTAGCGGGAGGAAAGAGACCCAGTACTTC.

A single count supports this clone. The genes are TRBV2 and TRBJ1-1; 7 bases are a match to TRBD1. Germline values: CDR1 SNHLY, CDR2 FYNNEI. With V trimmed by 7 bases and J by 4 bases, 12 bases remained unmatched. The CDR3 runs 15 residues. In DNA form, the CDR3 reads TGTGCCAGCACCGAGTTAACAGGGGAATCCACTGAAGCTTTCTTT. Translation: CASTELTGESTEAFF.

The rearrangement uses TRBV19 and TRBJ2-3; no clear D. V gave up 1 base and J gave up 7 bases, with 6 bases separating them. In germline, CDR1 is LNHDA, CDR2 SQIVND (reference sequence). CDR3 length equals 12 residues. CDR3 sequence reads: CASSIGLNTQYF. The CDR3 nucleotides are TGTGCCAGTAGTATAGGACTCAATACGCAGTATTTT.

The J gene is TRBJ2-7, the V gene TRBV7-8, with D tentatively TRBD2 (6 bases). The CDR3 consists of 16 residues. V was cut by 2 bases and J by 2 bases, with 16 bases left in between. The germline V gene encodes CDR1 SGHVS and CDR2 FQNEAQ. CDR3 bases: TGTGCCAGCAGCTTATATGTTGGCGGGGAACCCTACGAGCAGTACGTC. Protein: CASSLYVGGEPYEQYV.

This chain connects TRBV19 to TRBJ1-2, with TRBD1 as a possible D gene (5 bases). V lost 3 bases, J lost 8 bases, and 13 bases lay in between. Germline CDR1 and CDR2: LNHDA and SQIVND (reference sequence). CDR3 length equals 13 residues. The CDR3 region has the DNA TGTGCCAGTAGTATCCTGGGGGGGACCGGCTACACCTTC. Translated, it gives CASSILGGTGYTF.

The genes are TRBV30 and TRBJ1-5; 10 bases fit TRBD1. The J segment lost 6 bases and the V segment lost 0 bases, leaving 5 bases of the junction unmatched. In germline, CDR1 is GTSNPN, CDR2 SVGIG (reference sequence). The CDR3 covers 15 residues. The CDR3 DNA reads as TGTGCCTGGAGTGTCTCGACAGGGGGCTTTCAGCCCCAGCATTTT. Its translation: CAWSVSTGGFQPQHF.

This chain connects TRBV28 to TRBJ1-3; D is uncertain. V lost 5 bases, J lost 0 bases, and 8 bases lay in between. Germline V gene sequence: CDR1 MDHEN, CDR2 SYDVKM. The CDR3 spans 14 residues. The CDR3 is CASSKQSSGNTIYF. The CDR3 bases are TGTGCCAGCAGTAAACAGAGCTCTGGAAACACCATATATTTT.

This clone was picked up a small number of times. V gene TRBV5-4 combines with J gene TRBJ2-7, with TRBD2 identical over 9 bases. Trimming removed 4 bases from V and 0 bases from J; junction bases left unmatched: 5. The CDR3 totals 15 residues. Germline-derived CDR1 and CDR2 are SGHNT and YYREEE (reference sequence). The CDR3 coding sequence is TGTGCCAGCAGCCCGACGCGGGGGGGCTCCTACGAGCAGTACTTC. This translates into CASSPTRGGSYEQYF. Complete variable domain (other parts from reference TRBV5-4 and TRBJ2-7): ETGVTQSPTHLIKTRGQQVTLRCSSQSGHNTVSWYQQALGQGPQFIFQYYREEENGRGNFPPRFSGLQFPNYSSELNVNALELDDSALYLCASSPTRGGSYEQYFGPGTRLTVT.

The rearrangement joins TRBV25-1 to TRBJ1-4; 8 bases are shared with TRBD1. This CDR3 has 14 residues. Germline V gene data show CDR1 as MGHDK and CDR2 as SYGVNS. With V trimmed by 4 bases and J by 10 bases, 8 bases remained unmatched. The CDR3 nucleotides are TGTGCCAGCAGTGGACAGGGGCGGGTCGGAAAACTGTTTTTT. The encoded protein is CASSGQGRVGKLFF.

The rearrangement links TRBV7-6 to TRBJ2-1, with D perhaps matching TRBD1 (6 bases). Deletions cut 5 bases from V and 10 bases from J, with 12 bases between. The germline gives CDR1 SGHVS, CDR2 FNYEAQ. The CDR3 is 12 amino acids. Written as DNA, the CDR3 is TGTGCCAGCAGCGCCTCGAGGGGGGAGCAGTTCTTC. Amino acids: CASSASRGEQFF.

The chain joins TRBV6-5 to TRBJ1-2, with D possibly matching TRBD1 (6 bases). The CDR3 has 13 residues. Between the trimmed V and J ends, which lost 6 bases and 6 bases, there was a span of 14 bases. Germline V gene lookup returns CDR1 MNHEY and CDR2 SVGAGI. The CDR3 protein is CASSRTGKDGYTF. CDR3 DNA sequence: TGTGCCAGCAGCCGAACAGGGAAAGATGGCTACACCTTC.

The rearrangement links TRBV7-2 to TRBJ2-2; unclear D gene. Trimming left V 1 base short and J 7 bases short, with 10 bases between. The CDR3 covers 14 residues. Germline values: CDR1 SGHTA, CDR2 FQGNSA. CDR3 amino acids: CASSLEWAIGELFF. In DNA, the CDR3 is TGTGCCAGCAGCTTAGAGTGGGCAATCGGGGAGCTGTTTTTT.

This rearrangement joins TRBV2 to TRBJ1-4; no definite D call. The CDR3 runs to 13 residues. Between the trimmed V and J ends, which lost 1 base and 12 bases, there was a span of 12 bases. CDR1 is SNHLY, CDR2 FYNNEI, per germline. CDR3 loop: CASSEDSQTELFF. CDR3 DNA: TGTGCCAGCAGTGAAGACAGTCAGACGGAACTGTTTTTT.

The chain has TRBV18 and TRBJ2-5, with TRBD2 identical over 9 bases. V gave up 3 bases and J gave up 4 bases; unmatched junction bases: 9. This CDR3 spans 16 amino acids. Germline CDR1 KGHSH, CDR2 LQKENI. CDR3 protein: CASSPQSGRRAETQYF. Written as DNA, the CDR3 is TGTGCCAGCTCACCTCAAAGCGGGAGGCGGGCAGAGACCCAGTACTTC.

CDR3 DNA sequence: TGCGCCAGCAGCTTGTGGCGGGACTCCTCTGGAAACACCATATATTTT. This translates into CASSLWRDSSGNTIYF. The chain employs TRBV5-1 and TRBJ1-3, with D possibly matching TRBD1 (5 bases). The germline gives CDR1 SGHRS, CDR2 YFSETQ. The CDR3 is 16 residues long. V shed 1 base and J shed 0 bases, with 11 bases lying between them.

V gene TRBV19 combines with J gene TRBJ1-4; possible D gene TRBD1, 5 bases. Trimming removed 2 bases at V and 5 bases at J, with 15 bases between. The germline CDR1 and CDR2 sequences are LNHDA and SQIVND (reference sequence). CDR3 length: 16 residues. The CDR3 protein is CASSIPRGGGNEKLFF. The CDR3 region has the DNA TGTGCCAGTAGTATACCCCGTGGGGGAGGAAATGAAAAACTGTTTTTT.

The chain carries TRBV5-1 and TRBJ2-2; TRBD2 might be the D (5 bases). V was cut by 3 bases and J by 6 bases, with 18 bases left in between. This CDR3 is 16 amino acids long. Germline CDR1 reads SGHRS; CDR2 reads YFSETQ. Written as DNA, the CDR3 is TGCGCCAGCAGCTCCCAACCGGGGATAGCAGCCGGGGAGCTGTTTTTT. Translated, it gives CASSSQPGIAAGELFF.

This clone appeared a single time. This chain uses TRBV6-5 with TRBJ1-2; D call uncertain. The CDR3 spans 12 residues. Germline lookup yields CDR1 MNHEY and CDR2 SVGAGI. The germline V and J ends were trimmed by 5 bases and 8 bases, with 12 bases remaining between them. This CDR3 reads CASSQRTGGYTF. The CDR3 DNA sequence: TGTGCCAGCAGTCAGCGGACGGGCGGCTACACCTTC.

The CDR3 sequence is CASSLPKGARGQYV. The CDR3, as DNA: TGTGCCAGCAGTTTACCAAAGGGGGCTCGGGGGCAGTACGTC. J is TRBJ2-7 and V is TRBV28, with 7 bases aligning to TRBD1. The J segment lost 9 bases and the V segment lost 2 bases, leaving 10 bases of the junction unmatched. This CDR3 comprises 14 residues. The V gene's germline CDR1 is MDHEN and CDR2 SYDVKM.

The chain is built from TRBV28 and TRBJ1-4, with TRBD1 matching over 9 bases. The CDR3 sequence is 16 residues long. V shed 4 bases and J 4 bases; nucleotides not matched to a gene: 7. Germline-derived CDR1 and CDR2 are MDHEN and SYDVKM. The CDR3 reads CASSSAGTGSNEKLFF. The CDR3 region has the DNA TGTGCCAGCAGTTCAGCCGGGACAGGGAGTAATGAAAAACTGTTTTTT.

This clone was detected only once. The chain combines TRBV3-1 (or the pseudogene TRBV3-2) with TRBJ1-1, with TRBD1 identical over 7 bases. The CDR3 has 17 residues. Germline V gene data show CDR1 as LGHDT and CDR2 as YNNKEL (reference sequence). Unmatched junction bases numbered 10, after V lost 1 base and J lost 2 bases. CDR3 region: CASSQGSQGTGNTEAFF. The CDR3 DNA is TGTGCCAGCAGCCAAGGGTCACAGGGGACGGGAAACACTGAAGCTTTCTTT.

CDR3 sequence (DNA): TGTGCCAGCAGCTTACAGGGTTCTGGAAACACCATATATTTT. Translation: CASSLQGSGNTIYF. The rearrangement uses TRBV11-2 and TRBJ1-3; possible D gene TRBD1, 5 bases. V lost 2 bases and J lost 1, with 6 bases in between. Germline V lookup: CDR1 SGHAT, CDR2 FQNNGV. The CDR3 spans 14 residues.

This chain joins TRBV10-1 and TRBJ2-2; TRBD2 matches at 9 bases. V was clipped by 6 bases and J by 0 bases; unmatched bases: 8. Germline loops: CDR1 WNHNN, CDR2 SYGVQD (reference sequence). The CDR3 totals 17 residues. The CDR3 DNA is TGCGCCAGCAGCCCGACTAGCGGAGGAGCGAACACCGGGGAGCTGTTTTTT. Encoded protein: CASSPTSGGANTGELFF.